These 9 T cell receptor beta chains came from one sample sequenced in a study of technical replicates of blood from a handful of donors. Clones were read by immunoSEQ multiplex PCR, and TCRdb kept only the in-frame ones, dropping some. There are tens of thousands of clones in the sample; about nine tenths occur only once, and approximately 0.41% lies in the top ten. The sample was T cells isolated from PBMCs. These receptors originate from a human donor in good health.

The J gene is TRBJ1-1, the V gene TRBV19, with TRBD1 matching 8 bases. Germline V lookup: CDR1 LNHDA, CDR2 SQIVND (reference sequence). This CDR3 spans 13 amino acids. Trimming took 5 bases from V and 4 from J; bases not matched to a gene: 3. CDR3 bases: TGTGCCAGTAGTCTTCAGGGGGCCACTGAAGCTTTCTTT. Translating gives CASSLQGATEAFF.

This chain joins TRBV2 and TRBJ2-6, with D maybe TRBD2 (5 bases). The ends were cut back, 0 bases at V and 4 bases at J, with 10 bases in the middle. The CDR3 is made up of 16 amino acids. Per the germline V gene, CDR1 is SNHLY and CDR2 is FYNNEI. Written as DNA, the CDR3 is TGTGCCAGCAGTGAAGCTCGCGGGCCCGGGGCCAACGTCCTGACTTTC. Residues: CASSEARGPGANVLTF.

The chain employs TRBV4-1 and TRBJ2-7; D might be TRBD1 (5 bases). This CDR3 region has 14 residues. Between the trimmed V and J ends, which lost 4 bases and 6 bases, there was a span of 16 bases. CDR1 MGHRA and CDR2 YSYEKL come from the germline V gene. The CDR3 sequence is CASSPQPETVEQYF. CDR3 nucleotide sequence: TGCGCCAGCAGCCCCCAGCCTGAGACAGTCGAGCAGTACTTC.

The gene calls are TRBV6-6 and TRBJ1-1, with 9 nucleotides matching TRBD1. The V segment lost 6 bases and the J segment 4 bases; nucleotides outside the gene matches: 6. Germline CDR1 and CDR2: MNHNY and SVGAGI (reference sequence). This CDR3 comprises 14 residues. The CDR3, as DNA: TGTGCCAGCAGCCTTGGACAGGGGAGCACTGAAGCTTTCTTT. It specifies CASSLGQGSTEAFF.

V usage is TRBV28 and J usage is TRBJ1-2; 8 bases align to TRBD1. This CDR3 is built from 17 residues. Germline values: CDR1 MDHEN, CDR2 SYDVKM. V was pared by 8 bases and J by 7 bases, with 21 bases of the junction left unmatched. The CDR3 loop reads CASGTLLQGARPSGYTF. In DNA, the CDR3 is TGTGCCAGCGGTACCCTACTTCAGGGGGCGCGACCTAGTGGCTACACCTTC.

V usage is TRBV6-5 and J usage is TRBJ1-2; D unresolved. Germline lookup yields CDR1 MNHEY and CDR2 SVGAGI. Trimming stripped 0 bases from V and 8 bases from J, with 13 bases between. CDR3 length equals 14 residues. In DNA form, the CDR3 reads TGTGCCAGCAGTTACTCGGAGGGTACCGAGGGCTACACCTTC. It encodes CASSYSEGTEGYTF.

The rearrangement uses TRBV28 and TRBJ2-1; 11 bases match TRBD2. This CDR3 contains 14 residues. Trimming at V came to 3 bases and at J to 9 bases, leaving 4 bases not matched to a gene. Germline-derived CDR1 and CDR2 are MDHEN and SYDVKM. The CDR3 sequence: CASSLTSGTFEQFF. CDR3 bases: TGTGCCAGCAGTTTGACTAGCGGGACATTTGAGCAGTTCTTC.

The chain has TRBV7-2 and TRBJ2-3; D unresolved. V was shortened by 5 bases and J by 6 bases, with 9 bases between the two germline ends. Germline CDR1 reads SGHTA; CDR2 reads FQGNSA. The CDR3 is made up of 12 amino acids. Here the CDR3 DNA reads TGTGCCAGCAGCCTTCTGTTCGATACGCAGTATTTT. It translates to CASSLLFDTQYF.

V gene TRBV9 combines with J gene TRBJ2-3, with D perhaps matching TRBD2 (6 bases). V was cut by 0 bases and J by 7 bases, with 15 bases left in between. The CDR3 covers 15 residues. The germline CDR1 and CDR2 sequences are SGDLS and YYNGEE. The CDR3 DNA reads as TGTGCCAGCAGCGTAGCGGAGGCCGGGGGATATACGCAGTATTTT. Its protein product is CASSVAEAGGYTQYF.